This record concerns one T cell receptor (beta chain) sequence. The data originate from a study of blood T cells in healthy people across ages. CDR3 length: 20 amino acids. V lost 3 bases, J lost 1 base, and 18 bases stayed unmatched. A second PCR of 7 to 11 cycles used a sample-barcoded 5' primer and a J-beta primer mix. TCRdb re-called the 5' RACE reads through MiXCR, storing one row per CDR3 protein. The data show more than 750,000 distinct CDR3 sequences, 25% to 35% seen once. This sample also belongs to another study, concerning T cells of mothers and their children.

The specimen sequenced was blood. This TCR derives from a woman in her 40s in good health. This chain connects TRBV12-3 or TRBV12-4 to TRBJ1-1; 9 bases are a match to TRBD1. CDR3 region: CASSLSRDRAPNRKNTEAFF. In nucleotides, the CDR3 is TGTGCCAGCAGTTTGTCCCGGGACAGGGCCCCAAATCGGAAGAACACTGAAGCTTTCTTT.